This T cell receptor (beta chain) was documented in a study of blood T cells in healthy people across ages. It was with a sample-barcoded 5' primer and a J-beta primer mix that a second PCR of roughly 7 to 12 cycles was run. MiXCR, run by TCRdb on the 5' RACE reads, gives a single entry per CDR3 protein. The table lists roughly 570,000 distinct CDR3 sequences, 25% to 30% of them singletons. The V segment lost 8 bases and the J segment 7 bases; nucleotides outside the gene matches: 12. Germline V CDR1 and CDR2: LGHDT, YNNKEL (reference sequence). The CDR3 contains 15 residues. The sequenced sample was blood. This chain uses TRBV3-1 with TRBJ1-4, with 8 bases aligning to TRBD1. The clonotype was recovered from a woman between 70 and 85 years old in good health. Here the CDR3 reads CASGRTGGLSEKLFF. CDR3 in DNA: TGTGCCAGCGGCAGAACAGGGGGGCTAAGTGAAAAACTGTTTTTT.